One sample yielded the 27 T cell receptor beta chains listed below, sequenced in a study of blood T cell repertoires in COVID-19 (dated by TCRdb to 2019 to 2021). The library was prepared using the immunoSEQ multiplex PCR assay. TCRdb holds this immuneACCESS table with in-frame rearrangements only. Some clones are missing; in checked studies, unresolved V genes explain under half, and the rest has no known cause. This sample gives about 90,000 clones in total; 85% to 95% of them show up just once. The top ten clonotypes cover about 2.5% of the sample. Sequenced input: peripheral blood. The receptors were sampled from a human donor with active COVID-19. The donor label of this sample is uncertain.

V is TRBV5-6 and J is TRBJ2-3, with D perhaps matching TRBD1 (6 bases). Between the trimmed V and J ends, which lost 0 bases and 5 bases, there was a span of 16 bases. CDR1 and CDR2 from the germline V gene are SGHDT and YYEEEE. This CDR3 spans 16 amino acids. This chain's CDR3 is CASSLGETGGIDTQYF. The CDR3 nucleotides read TGTGCCAGCAGCTTGGGAGAGACAGGAGGTATAGATACGCAGTATTTT.

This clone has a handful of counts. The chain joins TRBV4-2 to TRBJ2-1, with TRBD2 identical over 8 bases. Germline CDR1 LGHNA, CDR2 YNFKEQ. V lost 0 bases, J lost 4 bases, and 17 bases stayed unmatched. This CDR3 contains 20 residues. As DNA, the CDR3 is TGTGCCAGCAGCCAAGATCCCACCCCACTAACGGGGGGGCATTACAATGAGCAGTTCTTC. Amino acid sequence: CASSQDPTPLTGGHYNEQFF.

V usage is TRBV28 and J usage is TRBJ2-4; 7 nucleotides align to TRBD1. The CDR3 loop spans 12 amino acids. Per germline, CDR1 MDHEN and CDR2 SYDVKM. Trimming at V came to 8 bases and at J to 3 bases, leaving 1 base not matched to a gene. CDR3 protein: CASRDSKNIQYF. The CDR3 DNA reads TGTGCCAGCCGGGACAGCAAAAACATTCAGTACTTC.

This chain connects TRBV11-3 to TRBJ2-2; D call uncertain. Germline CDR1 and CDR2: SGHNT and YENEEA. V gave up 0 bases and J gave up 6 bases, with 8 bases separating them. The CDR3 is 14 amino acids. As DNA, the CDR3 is TGTGCCAGCAGCTTAGATCTGGAGTCCGGGGAGCTGTTTTTT. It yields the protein CASSLDLESGELFF.

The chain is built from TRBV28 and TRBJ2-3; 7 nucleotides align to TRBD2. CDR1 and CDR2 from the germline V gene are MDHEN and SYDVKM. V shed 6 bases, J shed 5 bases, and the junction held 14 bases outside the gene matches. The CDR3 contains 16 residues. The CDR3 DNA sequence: TGTGCCAGCAGGGGCTTTAACTCGGGGGGTGGAGATACGCAGTATTTT. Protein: CASRGFNSGGGDTQYF.

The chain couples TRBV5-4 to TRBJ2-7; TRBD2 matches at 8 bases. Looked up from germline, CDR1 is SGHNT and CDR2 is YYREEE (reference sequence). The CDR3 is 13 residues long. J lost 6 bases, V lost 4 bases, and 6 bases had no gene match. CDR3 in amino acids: CASSPGGAGEQYF. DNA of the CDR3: TGTGCCAGCAGCCCCGGGGGGGCAGGCGAGCAGTACTTC.

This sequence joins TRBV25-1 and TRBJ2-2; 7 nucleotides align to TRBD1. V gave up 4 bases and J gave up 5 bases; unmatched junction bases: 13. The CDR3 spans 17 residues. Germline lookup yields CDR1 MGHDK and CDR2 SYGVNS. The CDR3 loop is CASSVLKGTGETGELFF. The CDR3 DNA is TGTGCCAGCAGTGTACTTAAGGGTACAGGGGAAACCGGGGAGCTGTTTTTT.

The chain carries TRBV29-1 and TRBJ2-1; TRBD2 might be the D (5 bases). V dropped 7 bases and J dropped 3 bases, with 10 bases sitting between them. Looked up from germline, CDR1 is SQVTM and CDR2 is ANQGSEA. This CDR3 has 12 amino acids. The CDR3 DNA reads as TGCAGCGACCGGACTGGCTACAATGAGCAGTTCTTC. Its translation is CSDRTGYNEQFF.

The CDR3 bases are TGTGCCATCATGAAACCGTTTAGTAGCCCTTCCACAGATACGCAGTATTTT. This encodes CAIMKPFSSPSTDTQYF. The chain links TRBV10-3 to TRBJ2-3, with D hard to call. Germline V gives CDR1 ENHRY, CDR2 SYGVKD. The CDR3 length is 17 residues. V lost 7 bases to trimming and J lost 2 bases, with 22 bases between them.

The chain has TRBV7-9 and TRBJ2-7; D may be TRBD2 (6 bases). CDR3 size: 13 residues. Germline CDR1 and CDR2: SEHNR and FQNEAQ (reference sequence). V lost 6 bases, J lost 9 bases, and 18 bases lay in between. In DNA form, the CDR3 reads TGTGCCAGCAGACACGACACGACGGAGGGGCAGTACTTC. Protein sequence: CASRHDTTEGQYF.

Written as DNA, the CDR3 is TGTGCCAGCAGCGTATTCCCGGAGGCGGGGTATACTGAAGCTTTCTTT. This codes for CASSVFPEAGYTEAFF. The chain couples TRBV9 to TRBJ1-1; D unclear. This CDR3 contains 16 residues. Trimming removed 1 base from V and 5 bases from J, with 18 bases in between. Per germline, CDR1 SGDLS and CDR2 YYNGEE.

Written as DNA, the CDR3 is TGTGCCAGCAGCGAGGATGACAGGGGCCTCTATGGCTACACCTTC. It is translated as CASSEDDRGLYGYTF. This chain uses TRBV7-6 with TRBJ1-2; 8 bases line up with TRBD1. After removal of 5 bases from V and 4 bases from J, the junction contained 9 bases not matched to a gene. Germline CDR1 SGHVS, CDR2 FNYEAQ. This CDR3 has 15 amino acids.

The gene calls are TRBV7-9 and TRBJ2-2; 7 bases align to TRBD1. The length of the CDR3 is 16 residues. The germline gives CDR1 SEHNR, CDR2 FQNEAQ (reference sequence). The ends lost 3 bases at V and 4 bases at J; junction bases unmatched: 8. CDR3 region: CASSFTRDRSTGELFF. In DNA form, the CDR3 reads TGTGCCAGCAGCTTTACCCGGGACAGAAGCACCGGGGAGCTGTTTTTT. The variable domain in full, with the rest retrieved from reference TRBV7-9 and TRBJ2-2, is DTGVSQNPRHKITKRGQNVTFRCDPISEHNRLYWYRQTLGQGPEFLTYFQNEAQLEKSRLLSDRFSAERPKGSFSTLEIQRTEQGDSAMYLCASSFTRDRSTGELFFGEGSRLTVL.

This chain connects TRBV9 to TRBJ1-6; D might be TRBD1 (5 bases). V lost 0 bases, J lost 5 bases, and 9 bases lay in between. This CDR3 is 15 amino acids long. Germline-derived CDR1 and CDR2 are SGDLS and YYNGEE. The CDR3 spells CASSVDARDNSPLHF. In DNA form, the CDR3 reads TGTGCCAGCAGCGTAGACGCCAGGGATAATTCACCCCTCCACTTT.

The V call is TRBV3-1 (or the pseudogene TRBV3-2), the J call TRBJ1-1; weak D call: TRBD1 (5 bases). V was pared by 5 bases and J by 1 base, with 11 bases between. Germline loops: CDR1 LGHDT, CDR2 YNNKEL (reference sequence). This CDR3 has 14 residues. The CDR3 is CASSNGQWNTEAFF. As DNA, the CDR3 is TGTGCCAGCAGCAACGGACAATGGAACACTGAAGCTTTCTTT.

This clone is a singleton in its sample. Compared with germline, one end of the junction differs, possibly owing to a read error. The CDR3 DNA is TGTGCCAGCAGCTTCGGGACTAGCGGGGCCTTCCTGAACTTC. Encoded protein: CASSFGTSGAFLNF. This rearrangement joins TRBV7-2 to TRBJ2-5, with 13 bases identical to TRBD2. The CDR3 is 14 residues long. CDR1 and CDR2 (germline): SGHTA, FQGNSA.

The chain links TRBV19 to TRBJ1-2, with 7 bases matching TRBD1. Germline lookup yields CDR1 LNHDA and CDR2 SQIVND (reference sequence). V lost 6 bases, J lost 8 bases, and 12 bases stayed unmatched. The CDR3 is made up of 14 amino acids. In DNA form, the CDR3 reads TGTGCCAGTAGGATAAGCACAGGGGCCTCCGGCTACACCTTC. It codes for CASRISTGASGYTF.

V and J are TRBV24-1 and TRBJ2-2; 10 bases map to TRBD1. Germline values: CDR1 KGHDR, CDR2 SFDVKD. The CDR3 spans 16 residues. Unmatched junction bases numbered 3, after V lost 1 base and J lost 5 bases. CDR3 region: CATSDFGTGETGELFF. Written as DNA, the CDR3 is TGTGCCACCAGTGATTTCGGGACAGGGGAAACCGGGGAGCTGTTTTTT.

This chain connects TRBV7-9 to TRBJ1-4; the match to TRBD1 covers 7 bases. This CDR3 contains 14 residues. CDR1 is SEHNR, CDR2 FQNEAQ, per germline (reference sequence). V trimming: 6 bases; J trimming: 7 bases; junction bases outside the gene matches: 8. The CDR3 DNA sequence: TGTGCCAGCAGTCCGACAGGGAGAAGTGAAAAACTGTTTTTT. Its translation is CASSPTGRSEKLFF.

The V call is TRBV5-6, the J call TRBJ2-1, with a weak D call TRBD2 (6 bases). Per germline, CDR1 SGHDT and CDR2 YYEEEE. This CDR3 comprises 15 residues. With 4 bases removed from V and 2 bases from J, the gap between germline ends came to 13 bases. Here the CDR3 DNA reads TGTGCCAGCAGCCCGGAGGGTCTGACCTACAATGAGCAGTTCTTC. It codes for CASSPEGLTYNEQFF. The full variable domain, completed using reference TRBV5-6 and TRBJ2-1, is DAGVTQSPTHLIKTRGQQVTLRCSPKSGHDTVSWYQQALGQGPQFIFQYYEEEERQRGNFPDRFSGHQFPNYSSELNVNALLLGDSALYLCASSPEGLTYNEQFFGPGTRLTVL.

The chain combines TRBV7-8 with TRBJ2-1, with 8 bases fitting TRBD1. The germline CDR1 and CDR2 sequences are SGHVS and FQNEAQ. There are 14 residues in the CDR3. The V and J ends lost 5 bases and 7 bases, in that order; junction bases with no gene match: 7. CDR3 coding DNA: TGTGCCAGCAGCCCTCTGACAGGGGAAAATGAGCAGTTCTTC. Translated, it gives CASSPLTGENEQFF.

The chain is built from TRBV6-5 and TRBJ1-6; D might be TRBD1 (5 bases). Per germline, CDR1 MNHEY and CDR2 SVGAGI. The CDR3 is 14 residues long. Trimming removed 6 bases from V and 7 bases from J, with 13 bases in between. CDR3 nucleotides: TGTGCCAGCAGACCGGGACGGGAGAATTCACCCCTCCACTTT. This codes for CASRPGRENSPLHF.

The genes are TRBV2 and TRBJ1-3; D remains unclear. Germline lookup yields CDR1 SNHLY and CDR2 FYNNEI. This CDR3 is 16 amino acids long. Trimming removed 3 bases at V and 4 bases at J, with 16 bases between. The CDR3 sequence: CASSDEGRQEGNTIYF. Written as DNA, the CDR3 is TGTGCCAGCAGTGATGAAGGCCGCCAGGAAGGAAACACCATATATTTT.

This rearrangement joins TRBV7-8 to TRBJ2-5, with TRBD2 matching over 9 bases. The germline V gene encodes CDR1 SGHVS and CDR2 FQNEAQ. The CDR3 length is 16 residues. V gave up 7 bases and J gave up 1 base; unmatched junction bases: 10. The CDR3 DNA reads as TGTGCCAGCACCCCAGGGGGAGCGGGGGGCCAAGAGACCCAGTACTTC. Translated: CASTPGGAGGQETQYF.

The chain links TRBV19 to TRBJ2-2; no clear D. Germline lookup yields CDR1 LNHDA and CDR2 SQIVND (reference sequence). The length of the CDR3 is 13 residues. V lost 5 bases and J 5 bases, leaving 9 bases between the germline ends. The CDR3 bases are TGTGCCAGTAGTTGGGCTGTAACCGGGGAGCTGTTTTTT. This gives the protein CASSWAVTGELFF.

CDR3 sequence (DNA): TGTGCCAGCAGCTTGGGCAGGGTAGAGACCCAGTACTTC. Translated, it gives CASSLGRVETQYF. The chain employs TRBV5-6 and TRBJ2-5, with D possibly being TRBD1 (5 bases). Trimming took off 0 bases at V and 4 bases at J, with 7 bases between the two ends. This CDR3 has 13 residues. Germline CDR1 is SGHDT and CDR2 is YYEEEE.

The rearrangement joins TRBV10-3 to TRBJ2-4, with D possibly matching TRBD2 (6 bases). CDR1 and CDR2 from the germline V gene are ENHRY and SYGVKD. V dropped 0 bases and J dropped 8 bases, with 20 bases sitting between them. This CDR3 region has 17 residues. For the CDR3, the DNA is TGTGCCATCAGTGAGTCGCCCCTTCTCTGGGGGGAAGACATTCAGTACTTC. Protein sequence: CAISESPLLWGEDIQYF.